Each of the 9 T cell receptor beta chains below was sequenced from the same sample in a study of T cell clonality in common variable immunodeficiency. Sequenced by immunoSEQ multiplex PCR; TCRdb stores in-frame clones only, minus some. The sample yields 2,000 to 3,000 clones, without any singletons. Study results and limitations: Reportedly, TCR beta sequences from common variable immunodeficiency showed fewer deletions and N-nucleotide insertions.

These receptors have no identified antigens. Sequencing was done on a sample of peripheral blood mononuclear cells. The source is a human donor with common variable immunodeficiency.

This clone is deemed large (0.1 to 1%). Read coverage stops 3 residues before the CDR3 terminus; the germline J gene supplies the remainder. The chain is built from TRBV29-1 and TRBJ1-1, with D perhaps TRBD1 (6 bases). The germline gives CDR1 SQVTM, CDR2 ANQGSEA. The CDR3 is 15 residues long. The ends were cut back, 0 bases at V and 5 bases at J, with 16 bases in the middle. CDR3 residues: CSVEDARPGQTEAFF. The CDR3 DNA, read in part, is TGCAGCGTTGAAGATGCCCGTCCGGGACAAACTGAA.

Points on this clone: The read ends 3 residues before the CDR3 terminus; that terminus is restored from the germline J gene. The V call is TRBV7-2, the J call TRBJ2-3, with a weak D call TRBD2 (6 bases). The CDR3 runs to 13 residues. In germline, CDR1 is SGHTA, CDR2 FQGNSA. Trimming took off 1 base at V and 4 bases at J, with 6 bases between the two ends. CDR3 residues: CASSLGLADTQYF. The part of the CDR3 DNA that was read is TGTGCCAGCAGCTTAGGACTAGCAGATACG.

This clone was observed a handful of times. The CDR3 loop reads CASSQGRSTDTQYF. The CDR3 DNA, read in part, is TGTGCCAGCAGCCAGGGCCGGAGCACAGATACG. The chain combines TRBV7-6 with TRBJ2-3, with D possibly being TRBD1 (5 bases). The read terminates 3 residues ahead of where the CDR3 ends, so the germline J gene completes it. V lost 5 bases and J lost 0, with 9 bases in between. The CDR3 runs to 14 residues. Germline lookup yields CDR1 SGHVS and CDR2 FNYEAQ.

As concerns this clone: The missing CDR3 end, 3 residues past where the read stops, is filled in from the germline J gene. The V and J genes are TRBV6-2 or TRBV6-3 and TRBJ2-7; 9 nucleotides match TRBD2. The CDR3 runs 14 residues. The germline CDR1 and CDR2 sequences are MNHEY and SVGEGT. The trim removed 7 bases at V and 0 bases at J, leaving 4 bases unmatched. CDR3 in amino acids: CASIRAGGSYEQYF. The CDR3 DNA, read in part, is TGTGCCAGCATAAGAGCGGGAGGCTCCTACGAG.

This clone was recorded a few times. Read data end 3 residues before the CDR3 end; the end is taken from the germline J gene. The chain combines TRBV6-2 or TRBV6-3 with TRBJ2-7, with TRBD2 matching 12 bases. With 6 bases clipped from V and 1 base from J, the junction kept 4 bases outside the gene matches. The V gene's germline CDR1 is MNHEY and CDR2 SVGEGT. The CDR3 contains 15 residues. CDR3 protein: CASSTSGGISYEQYF. CDR3 bases read: TGTGCCAGCAGCACTAGCGGGGGGATTTCCTACGAG.

Notes on this clone: The read halts 3 residues ahead of the CDR3 end, with the missing end drawn from the germline J gene. The V gene is TRBV6-1, the J gene TRBJ1-2; possibly TRBD1 for D (5 bases). Germline CDR1 MNHNS, CDR2 SASEGT. The CDR3 consists of 15 residues. V was clipped by 4 bases and J by 4 bases, with 16 bases between them. The chain's CDR3 is CASSAPSQAIYGYTF. Incomplete CDR3 DNA: TGTGCCAGCAGTGCACCCTCACAGGCGATCTATGGC.

This clone appeared a few times. The read ends 3 residues before the CDR3 terminus; that terminus is restored from the germline J gene. The chain employs TRBV7-2 and TRBJ2-5, with 7 bases lining up with TRBD1. Germline CDR1 reads SGHTA; CDR2 reads FQGNSA. Losses at the gene ends were 4 bases for V and 4 bases for J; bases not matched to a gene: 9. This CDR3 is built from 15 residues. CDR3 bases read: TGTGCCAGCAGCTCACGGACAGGCCGGTTAGAGACC. Translation: CASSSRTGRLET. The entire CDR3 reads CASSSRTGRLETQYF.

This clone is medium-sized within its sample. From the germline J gene comes the end of the CDR3, since the read stops 3 residues before it. The chain links TRBV28 to TRBJ2-1; 10 nucleotides line up with TRBD2. V dropped 7 bases and J dropped 5; count of bases not matched to a gene: 8. The CDR3 has 15 amino acids. Per the germline V gene, CDR1 is MDHEN and CDR2 is SYDVKM. The chain's CDR3 is CASTFLAGVDNEQFF. The part of the CDR3 DNA that was read is TGTGCCAGCACCTTCCTAGCGGGGGTCGACAATGAG.

The sample holds a few counts of this clone. The read terminates 3 residues before the CDR3 end, so the remaining end is supplied by the germline J gene. The chain combines TRBV7-2 with TRBJ2-2; TRBD1 is a possible D gene (6 bases). Trimming cost V 4 bases and J 3 bases, with 9 bases left between them. This CDR3 contains 14 residues. Germline assignment: CDR1 SGHTA and CDR2 FQGNSA. The CDR3 DNA, read in part, is TGTGCCAGCAGCTCGACAGGTTACACCGGGGAG. Protein sequence: CASSSTGYTGE. The full CDR3 protein reads CASSSTGYTGELFF.